The 7 T cell receptor beta chains below all came from one sample that was sequenced in a study of CD8+ T cells in alopecia areata. Following extraction, RNA underwent reverse transcription to cDNA, which served as the sequencing template. TCRdb's copy holds only in-frame clones and misses some; the assay was immunoSEQ multiplex PCR. Of 150,000 to 190,000 clones listed, about 50% were seen once; the top ten hold approximately 20%. The input for sequencing was CD8+ T cells sorted from blood, taken at week 0. The source is a human donor with alopecia areata.

The chain has TRBV7-9 and TRBJ1-1; D not resolved. Looked up from germline, CDR1 is SEHNR and CDR2 is FQNEAQ (reference sequence). The CDR3 length is 12 residues. V lost 3 bases and J 4 bases, leaving 6 bases between the germline ends. The CDR3 DNA is TGTGCCAGCAGCTTTATAAGCACTGAAGCTTTCTTT. Translation: CASSFISTEAFF.

This clone is medium-sized (0.01 to 0.1%) within its sample. The chain uses TRBV7-2 and TRBJ2-7; TRBD1 agrees at 7 bases. This CDR3 spans 14 amino acids. V dropped 7 bases and J dropped 0; count of bases not matched to a gene: 6. Germline values: CDR1 SGHTA, CDR2 FQGNSA. CDR3: CASTGGQNSYEQYF. CDR3 nucleotides: TGTGCCAGCACTGGGGGACAGAACTCCTACGAGCAGTACTTC.

This clone was seen more than once but under ten times. V is TRBV6-1 and J is TRBJ2-7, with no clear D. V shed 2 bases and J shed 2 bases, with 10 bases lying between them. Germline V CDR1 and CDR2: MNHNS, SASEGT. The CDR3 extends over 14 amino acids. DNA of the CDR3: TGTGCCAGCAGTGAAATTGCCAGAACCTACGAGCAGTACTTC. Its translation is CASSEIARTYEQYF.

This sequence joins TRBV7-2 and TRBJ1-1; tentatively, D is TRBD1 (5 bases). Germline V gene sequence: CDR1 SGHTA, CDR2 FQGNSA. The CDR3 is 11 residues long. The CDR3 region has the DNA TGTGCTACCCAGGGAGGCCCTGAAGCTTTCTTT. Amino acid sequence: CATQGGPEAFF.

The table lists this clone with a count of one. This chain joins TRBV19 and TRBJ2-7; D remains ambiguous. V dropped 1 base and J dropped 5 bases, with 3 bases sitting between them. From germline, CDR1 is LNHDA and CDR2 SQIVND (reference sequence). There are 11 residues in the CDR3. The CDR3 spells CASSIGNEQYF. Here the CDR3 DNA reads TGTGCCAGTAGTATAGGTAACGAGCAGTACTTC.

Of note for this clone: The same CDR3 arises from other DNA sequences in this sample as well. This sequence joins TRBV6-1 and TRBJ1-1; D is uncertain. This CDR3 has 15 amino acids. Between the trimmed V and J ends, which lost 2 bases and 1 base, there was a span of 11 bases. The V gene's germline CDR1 is MNHNS and CDR2 SASEGT. DNA for the CDR3: TGTGCCAGCAGTGAATATTTTTTAGGGAACACTGAAGCTTTCTTT. Protein sequence: CASSEYFLGNTEAFF.

The chain carries TRBV19 and TRBJ1-1; TRBD1 aligns across 8 bases. The CDR3 runs 14 residues. Germline lookup yields CDR1 LNHDA and CDR2 SQIVND (reference sequence). V gave up 6 bases and J gave up 4 bases; unmatched junction bases: 7. The CDR3 nucleotides read TGTGCCAGTAGCCGATTTACAGGGGGCACTGAAGCTTTCTTT. Protein sequence: CASSRFTGGTEAFF.